This T cell receptor beta chain emerged from a study of T cell repertoires in cytomegalovirus infection. From the reads, TCRdb called clonotypes with MiXCR, one entry per CDR3 protein. Counted here are a few hundred thousand distinct CDR3 sequences, 17% occurring once; the ten biggest clones make up 12%. This clonotype has a count of ten or more. The TCR originated in a human donor in good health (CMV status not recorded). Some clones in this sample may be carry-over from other donors' samples. The sequenced material came from PBMCs.

The CDR3 protein is CAIRSSGTGGAGTEAFF. In DNA, the CDR3 is TGTGCCATCAGATCATCCGGGACAGGGGGCGCAGGGACTGAAGCTTTCTTT. The chain recombines TRBV10-3 with TRBJ1-1; 12 nucleotides line up with TRBD1. There are 17 residues in the CDR3. Per germline, CDR1 ENHRY and CDR2 SYGVKD. Unmatched junction bases numbered 13, after V lost 6 bases and J lost 5 bases.